Reported below is one TCR beta chain. Its target is unknown. Expressed TCRB transcripts were sequenced because the isolated RNA had all been reverse transcribed beforehand. Using immunoSEQ multiplex PCR, the repertoire was profiled, and TCRdb retains in-frame clones only, with some absent. The table includes 600,000 to 650,000 clones, less than 20% detected once. This specimen comes from a study of beta chain features in type 1 diabetes. Looking at the study overall: Comparable age, gender and cell yields were observed in patients relative to healthy donors. The study, taken as a whole, reports: PCR could preferentially amplify shorter templates, alike in patients and controls.

The CDR3 has 14 amino acids. V was pared by 0 bases and J by 7 bases, with 13 bases between. Germline V CDR1 and CDR2: SGDLS, YYNGEE. V is TRBV9 and J is TRBJ2-5, with D perhaps TRBD2 (6 bases). The sequence was collected from a man aged 18 to 30 in good health. Sequencing was carried out using naive CD4+ T cells from blood. The DNA for the CDR3 is TGTGCCAGCAGCGTAGCGCGGGGCCTCGGGACCCAGTACTTC. It specifies CASSVARGLGTQYF.